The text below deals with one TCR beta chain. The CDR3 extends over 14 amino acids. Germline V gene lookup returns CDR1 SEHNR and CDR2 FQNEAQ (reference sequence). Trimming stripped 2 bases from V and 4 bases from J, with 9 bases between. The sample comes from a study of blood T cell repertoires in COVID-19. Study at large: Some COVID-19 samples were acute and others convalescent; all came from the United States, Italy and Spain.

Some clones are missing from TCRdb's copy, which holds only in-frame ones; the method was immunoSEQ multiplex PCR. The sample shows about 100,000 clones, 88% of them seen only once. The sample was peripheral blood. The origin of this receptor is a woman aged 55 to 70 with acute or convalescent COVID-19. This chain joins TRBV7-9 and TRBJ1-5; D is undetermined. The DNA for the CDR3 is TGTGCCAGCAGCTTACCCTCAGAAAATCAGCCCCAGCATTTT. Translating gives CASSLPSENQPQHF.